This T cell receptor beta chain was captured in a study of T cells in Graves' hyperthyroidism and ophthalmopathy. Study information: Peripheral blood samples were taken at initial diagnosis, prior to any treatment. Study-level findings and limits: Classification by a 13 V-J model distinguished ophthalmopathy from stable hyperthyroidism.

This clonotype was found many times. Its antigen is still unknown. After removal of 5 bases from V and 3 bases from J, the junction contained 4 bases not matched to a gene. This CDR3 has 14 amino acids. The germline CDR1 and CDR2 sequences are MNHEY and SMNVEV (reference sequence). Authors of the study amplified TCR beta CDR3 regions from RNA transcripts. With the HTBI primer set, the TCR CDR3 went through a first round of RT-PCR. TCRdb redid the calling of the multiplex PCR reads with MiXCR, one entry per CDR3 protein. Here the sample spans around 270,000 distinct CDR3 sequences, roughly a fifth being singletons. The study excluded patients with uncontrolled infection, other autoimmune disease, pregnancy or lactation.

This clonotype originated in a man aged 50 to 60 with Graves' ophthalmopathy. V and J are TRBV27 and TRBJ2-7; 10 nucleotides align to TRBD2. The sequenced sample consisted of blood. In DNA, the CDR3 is TGTGCCAGCAGTGGTAGCGGGAGGAACTACGAGCAGTACTTC. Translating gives CASSGSGRNYEQYF.